Sequencing of this TCR beta chain was carried out in a study of early T cells in non-severe SARS-CoV-2 infection. The ends were cut back, 6 bases at V and 4 bases at J, with 19 bases in the middle. This CDR3 has 15 residues. One entry per CDR3 protein, called by TCRdb with MiXCR from the 5' RACE reads. The sample has tens of thousands of distinct CDR3 sequences, approximately 12% seen once. The V call is TRBV12-3 or TRBV12-4, the J call TRBJ2-7, with a tentative D call TRBD2 (6 bases). The source of this sequence is an adult who was a healthcare worker with PCR-confirmed SARS-CoV-2 infection or an uninfected control (not recorded which). The sample comprised whole blood. This CDR3 is CASRASSALRYEQYF. In nucleotides, the CDR3 is TGTGCCAGCAGGGCTTCTAGCGCCCTCCGATACGAGCAGTACTTC.